This passage covers 22 T cell receptor beta chains from one sample sequenced in a study of blood T cell repertoires in COVID-19. Measured with immunoSEQ multiplex PCR; TCRdb has only the in-frame clones, and not every one. Here the sample spans 90,000 or so clones, approximately 88% being singletons. Sequencing was done on a sample of peripheral blood. The receptors come from a man in his 60s with acute or convalescent COVID-19.

The chain carries TRBV29-1 and TRBJ1-1; D is uncertain. CDR3 length equals 11 residues. CDR1 and CDR2 (germline): SQVTM, ANQGSEA. Trimming left V 4 bases short and J 5 bases short, with 8 bases between. CDR3 nucleotide sequence: TGCAGCGTTGCTTGGCAGACTGAAGCTTTCTTT. Encoded protein: CSVAWQTEAFF.

This chain uses TRBV10-3 with TRBJ2-3; 10 nucleotides match TRBD2. With 11 bases clipped from V and 2 bases from J, the junction kept 7 bases outside the gene matches. The CDR3 extends over 14 amino acids. CDR1 ENHRY and CDR2 SYGVKD come from the germline V gene. The CDR3 reads CASAGTSATDTQYF. CDR3 DNA: TGTGCCTCAGCCGGGACTAGCGCCACAGATACGCAGTATTTT.

The chain recombines TRBV7-9 with TRBJ2-1; 7 bases map to TRBD2. Germline V gene lookup returns CDR1 SEHNR and CDR2 FQNEAQ (reference sequence). CDR3 length: 15 amino acids. Germline trimming cut 3 bases from V and 4 bases from J; bases unmatched to any gene: 6. Written as DNA, the CDR3 is TGTGCCAGCAGCTTTGTCCGCGGGGGTTACAATGAGCAGTTCTTC. It specifies CASSFVRGGYNEQFF. Filled out from reference TRBV7-9 and TRBJ2-1, the complete variable domain reads DTGVSQNPRHKITKRGQNVTFRCDPISEHNRLYWYRQTLGQGPEFLTYFQNEAQLEKSRLLSDRFSAERPKGSFSTLEIQRTEQGDSAMYLCASSFVRGGYNEQFFGPGTRLTVL.

The chain joins TRBV12-5 to TRBJ2-1; 9 bases are shared with TRBD2. V shed 0 bases and J 3 bases; nucleotides not matched to a gene: 9. The CDR3 covers 18 residues. The germline V gene has CDR1 LGHNT and CDR2 FRNRAP. The CDR3 is CASGLVRSMRGGYNEQFF. CDR3 bases: TGTGCTAGTGGTTTGGTACGTTCGATGCGGGGGGGCTACAATGAGCAGTTCTTC.

The chain carries TRBV27 and TRBJ2-5; 8 bases match TRBD2. The germline CDR1 and CDR2 sequences are MNHEY and SMNVEV (reference sequence). Germline trimming cut 4 bases from V and 1 base from J; bases unmatched to any gene: 2. This CDR3 spans 14 amino acids. The CDR3 loop is CASSYGRGQETQYF. The CDR3 bases are TGTGCCAGCAGTTACGGGAGGGGCCAAGAGACCCAGTACTTC.

This sequence joins TRBV5-1 and TRBJ2-3, with D uncertain. V dropped 5 bases and J dropped 2 bases, with 9 bases sitting between them. Germline CDR1 SGHRS, CDR2 YFSETQ. This CDR3 comprises 13 residues. CDR3 protein: CASRQEPTDTQYF. For the CDR3, the DNA is TGCGCCAGCAGGCAAGAGCCCACAGATACGCAGTATTTT. The full variable domain, its missing parts supplied by reference TRBV5-1 and TRBJ2-3, is KAGVTQTPRYLIKTRGQQVTLSCSPISGHRSVSWYQQTPGQGLQFLFEYFSETQRNKGNFPGRFSGRQFSNSRSEMNVSTLELGDSALYLCASRQEPTDTQYFGPGTRLTVL.

The gene calls are TRBV19 and TRBJ1-5; possible D gene TRBD1, 5 bases. V lost 3 bases and J lost 0, with 9 bases in between. The CDR3 is 15 amino acids. The germline CDR1 and CDR2 sequences are LNHDA and SQIVND (reference sequence). CDR3 amino acids: CASSIVTDSNQPQHF. DNA for the CDR3: TGTGCCAGTAGTATCGTGACAGATAGCAATCAGCCCCAGCATTTT.

The chain has TRBV5-1 and TRBJ1-6; D possibly corresponds to TRBD1 (6 bases). The CDR3 contains 15 residues. The germline CDR1 and CDR2 sequences are SGHRS and YFSETQ. The V end lost 4 bases, the J end lost 5 bases, and 13 bases lay between the germline ends. The CDR3 coding sequence is TGCGCCAGCAGCCCCGACGGGACAAATAATTCACCCCTCCACTTT. Its translation is CASSPDGTNNSPLHF. Full variable domain (remainder filled in from reference TRBV5-1 and TRBJ1-6): KAGVTQTPRYLIKTRGQQVTLSCSPISGHRSVSWYQQTPGQGLQFLFEYFSETQRNKGNFPGRFSGRQFSNSRSEMNVSTLELGDSALYLCASSPDGTNNSPLHFGNGTRLTVT.

This sequence joins TRBV10-3 and TRBJ2-2, with a possible D match to TRBD2 (5 bases). Between the trimmed V and J ends, which lost 7 bases and 5 bases, there was a span of 17 bases. The germline gives CDR1 ENHRY, CDR2 SYGVKD. This CDR3 spans 15 amino acids. In DNA form, the CDR3 reads TGTGCCATCACATCCGAGGCGGGTGCGACCGGGGAGCTGTTTTTT. Translation gives CAITSEAGATGELFF.

This rearrangement joins TRBV7-2 to TRBJ1-2, with TRBD1 matching 9 bases. Unmatched junction bases numbered 2, after V lost 5 bases and J lost 1 base. The length of the CDR3 is 14 residues. CDR1 is SGHTA and CDR2 is FQGNSA in the germline V gene. In nucleotides, the CDR3 is TGTGCCAGCAGCAGACAGGGGGGTAACTATGGCTACACCTTC. As protein: CASSRQGGNYGYTF.

V gene TRBV25-1 combines with J gene TRBJ1-3, with a weak D call TRBD1 (5 bases). The CDR3 length is 14 residues. The germline CDR1 and CDR2 sequences are MGHDK and SYGVNS. Trimming took 3 bases from V and 4 from J, leaving 10 bases between them. CDR3 amino acids: CASSEKGKGNTIYF. DNA of the CDR3: TGTGCCAGCAGTGAGAAGGGGAAAGGAAACACCATATATTTT.

V gene TRBV3-1 (or the pseudogene TRBV3-2) combines with J gene TRBJ2-3; TRBD2 might be the D (5 bases). V was pared by 6 bases and J by 0 bases, with 13 bases between. Germline lookup yields CDR1 LGHDT and CDR2 YNNKEL (reference sequence). This CDR3 region has 15 residues. CDR3: CASSASRGSTDTQYF. In DNA form, the CDR3 reads TGTGCCAGCAGTGCGAGCCGGGGAAGCACAGATACGCAGTATTTT.

This sequence joins TRBV27 and TRBJ2-1; D is possibly TRBD1 (6 bases). The CDR3 has 16 amino acids. Trimming shortened V by 2 bases and J by 1 base, and 12 bases separated the two germline ends. Germline V CDR1 and CDR2: MNHEY, SMNVEV (reference sequence). CDR3 coding DNA: TGTGCCAGCAGTTTAGCAGGGGAAAGATCCTACAATGAGCAGTTCTTC. Translating gives CASSLAGERSYNEQFF.

Only one count was recorded for this clone. The chain carries TRBV10-3 and TRBJ2-7; 7 bases fit TRBD1. V lost 11 bases to trimming and J lost 2 bases; unmatched junction nucleotides: 6. The CDR3 covers 12 residues. Looked up from germline, CDR1 is ENHRY and CDR2 is SYGVKD. The CDR3 DNA follows: TGTGCCTCGAGGGGACAGACCTACGAGCAGTACTTC. Its protein product is CASRGQTYEQYF.

This clone has more than one count but fewer than ten. V usage is TRBV24-1 and J usage is TRBJ1-2; no definite D call. Trimming took 1 base from V and 8 from J, leaving 19 bases between them. Germline values: CDR1 KGHDR, CDR2 SFDVKD. The CDR3 is made up of 16 amino acids. In DNA form, the CDR3 reads TGTGCCACCAGTGATTTCGGCACTAGCCCGACTGGGGGCTACACCTTC. It is translated as CATSDFGTSPTGGYTF.

The chain links TRBV6-5 to TRBJ1-4, with D perhaps TRBD1 (5 bases). There are 14 residues in the CDR3. V lost 6 bases and J lost 5, with 13 bases in between. Germline V CDR1 and CDR2: MNHEY, SVGAGI. The CDR3 coding sequence is TGTGCCAGCAGGGACCCAGGGAAGAATGAAAAACTGTTTTTT. Translating gives CASRDPGKNEKLFF.

In this sample, this clone is medium-sized. This chain connects TRBV7-3 to TRBJ2-1, with 13 bases matching TRBD2. There are 18 residues in the CDR3. Germline CDR1 is SGHTA and CDR2 is FQGTGA. Trimming cost V 5 bases and J 0 bases; bases outside gene matches: 7. The CDR3 reads CASSPTSGRPSSYNEQFF. The CDR3 region has the DNA TGTGCCAGCAGCCCGACTAGCGGGAGGCCCAGCTCCTACAATGAGCAGTTCTTC.

This chain joins TRBV30 and TRBJ2-5, with D tentatively TRBD1 (5 bases). Germline V gives CDR1 GTSNPN, CDR2 SVGIG (reference sequence). The CDR3 loop spans 15 amino acids. Trimming cost V 0 bases and J 2 bases, with 13 bases left between them. The chain's CDR3 is CAWSVMGPMQETQYF. The CDR3 DNA reads TGTGCCTGGAGTGTAATGGGGCCGATGCAAGAGACCCAGTACTTC. The variable domain in full, with the rest retrieved from reference TRBV30 and TRBJ2-5, is SQTIHQWPATLVQPVGSPLSLECTVEGTSNPNLYWYRQAAGRGLQLLFYSVGIGQISSEVPQNLSASRPQDRQFILSSKKLLLSDSGFYLCAWSVMGPMQETQYFGPGTRLLVL.

The chain couples TRBV10-2 to TRBJ2-3, with D maybe TRBD2 (6 bases). Germline CDR1 WSHSY, CDR2 SAAADI. There are 15 residues in the CDR3. The V gene lost 6 bases and the J gene lost 1 base, with 14 bases spanning the gap. CDR3 region: CASRRRGHGTDTQYF. DNA of the CDR3: TGCGCCAGCAGGCGGCGGGGTCACGGCACAGATACGCAGTATTTT.

This rearrangement joins TRBV30 to TRBJ1-3; D is perhaps TRBD1 (6 bases). Trimming removed 5 bases at V and 3 bases at J, with 11 bases between. Germline-derived CDR1 and CDR2 are GTSNPN and SVGIG (reference sequence). CDR3 size: 13 residues. CDR3 region: CAWFPGHGNTIYF. The CDR3 region has the DNA TGTGCCTGGTTCCCGGGACATGGAAACACCATATATTTT.

The chain carries TRBV6-5 and TRBJ2-1; TRBD1 aligns across 7 bases. V shed 6 bases, J shed 0 bases, and the junction held 5 bases outside the gene matches. Germline loops: CDR1 MNHEY, CDR2 SVGAGI. The CDR3 is made up of 15 amino acids. The DNA of the CDR3 is TGTGCCAGCAGCCGAGGACAGGTCTCCTACAATGAGCAGTTCTTC. Translated, it gives CASSRGQVSYNEQFF.

The chain joins TRBV24-1 to TRBJ2-7, with 9 bases identical to TRBD1. Germline values: CDR1 KGHDR, CDR2 SFDVKD. The V segment lost 0 bases and the J segment 6 bases; nucleotides outside the gene matches: 17. CDR3 length: 19 amino acids. CDR3 DNA sequence: TGTGCCACCAGTGATTTGTCAGGACAGGGGACACCGAGGGCCCCCGAGCAGTACTTC. It specifies CATSDLSGQGTPRAPEQYF.